One sample yielded the 25 T cell receptor beta chains listed below, sequenced in a study of T cell responses to AZD1222 COVID-19 vaccine. The protocol was immunoSEQ multiplex PCR, while the TCRdb copy is restricted to in-frame clones and leaves out a portion. The table has around 100,000 clones, 84% seen once. Sequencing was performed on peripheral blood, taken on day 0 of AZD1222 vaccination. These receptors were taken from an adult in good health.

The rearrangement uses TRBV19 and TRBJ2-7, with D unclear. CDR1 and CDR2 from the germline V gene are LNHDA and SQIVND (reference sequence). V lost 1 base and J 4 bases, leaving 17 bases between the germline ends. CDR3 length: 16 amino acids. The CDR3 DNA follows: TGTGCCAGTAGTATAGGGCGAGAGCTACGGGCATACGAGCAGTACTTC. Translation: CASSIGRELRAYEQYF.

The V gene is TRBV25-1, the J gene TRBJ1-1; 7 bases map to TRBD1. The germline gives CDR1 MGHDK, CDR2 SYGVNS. V lost 3 bases and J lost 6; bases outside the gene matches: 7. The CDR3 extends over 14 amino acids. The CDR3 DNA follows: TGTGCCAGCAGTGATTTCAGGGGGGGGGCTGAAGCTTTCTTT. Translation: CASSDFRGGAEAFF.

The CDR3 loop is CASSHLGQGEAFF. The CDR3 bases are TGTGCCAGCAGCCATTTGGGACAGGGCGAAGCTTTCTTT. The gene calls are TRBV4-2 and TRBJ1-1; 9 bases fit TRBD1. The CDR3 is 13 amino acids. The V and J ends lost 3 bases and 8 bases, in that order; junction bases with no gene match: 4. Looked up from germline, CDR1 is LGHNA and CDR2 is YNFKEQ.

The chain carries TRBV6-2 or TRBV6-3 and TRBJ1-2; D is uncertain. Germline values: CDR1 MNHEY, CDR2 SVGEGT. This CDR3 comprises 14 residues. The germline V and J ends were trimmed by 4 bases and 5 bases, with 14 bases remaining between them. The CDR3 is CASSSTRSGYGYTF. In DNA form, the CDR3 reads TGTGCCAGCAGTTCTACCCGAAGTGGGTATGGCTACACCTTC.

The chain recombines TRBV7-8 with TRBJ2-4; D is unclear. This CDR3 comprises 14 residues. In germline, CDR1 is SGHVS, CDR2 FQNEAQ. The V end was cut by 4 bases, the J end by 6 bases, with 13 bases between. In DNA form, the CDR3 reads TGTGCCAGCAGCTACTCCGGGCCGGGAAACATTCAGTACTTC. Its protein product is CASSYSGPGNIQYF.

This chain joins TRBV5-6 and TRBJ1-2, with unresolved D. The CDR3 has 14 amino acids. Between the trimmed V and J ends, which lost 2 bases and 0 bases, there was a span of 8 bases. CDR1 is SGHDT and CDR2 is YYEEEE in the germline V gene. The CDR3 region has the DNA TGTGCCAGCAGCTTACGGGAAGCTAACTATGGCTACACCTTC. Amino acids: CASSLREANYGYTF.

The chain uses TRBV12-3 or TRBV12-4 and TRBJ1-3; D unresolved. There are 12 residues in the CDR3. Trimming removed 11 bases at V and 0 bases at J, with 8 bases between. The CDR3 DNA is TGTGCCGCGTGGTCCTCTGGAAACACCATATATTTT. Its protein is CAAWSSGNTIYF.

This CDR3 is CASSVGPGQGTTEAFF. DNA of the CDR3: TGTGCCAGCAGCGTAGGGCCGGGACAGGGGACCACTGAAGCTTTCTTT. The V call is TRBV9, the J call TRBJ1-1, with TRBD1 matching over 10 bases. The V gene's germline CDR1 is SGDLS and CDR2 YYNGEE. The CDR3 totals 16 residues. The ends lost 0 bases at V and 4 bases at J; junction bases unmatched: 6. Using reference TRBV9 and TRBJ1-1 for the parts outside the CDR3, the full variable domain is DSGVTQTPKHLITATGQRVTLRCSPRSGDLSVYWYQQSLDQGLQFLIQYYNGEERAKGNILERFSAQQFPDLHSELNLSSLELGDSALYFCASSVGPGQGTTEAFFGQGTRLTVV.

The chain couples TRBV2 to TRBJ1-3; 9 bases align to TRBD1. Trimming at V came to 3 bases and at J to 1 base, leaving 22 bases not matched to a gene. Germline V gene sequence: CDR1 SNHLY, CDR2 FYNNEI. This CDR3 spans 22 amino acids. This chain's CDR3 is CASSDRRRHAGTGRFSGNTIYF. The CDR3 DNA reads as TGTGCCAGCAGTGATCGTCGACGGCATGCCGGGACAGGGAGATTTTCTGGAAACACCATATATTTT. The variable domain in full, completed from reference TRBV2 and TRBJ1-3, reads EPEVTQTPSHQVTQMGQEVILRCVPISNHLYFYWYRQILGQKVEFLVSFYNNEISEKSEIFDDQFSVERPDGSNFTLKIRSTKLEDSAMYFCASSDRRRHAGTGRFSGNTIYFGEGSWLTVV.

The chain combines TRBV14 with TRBJ1-5; D remains ambiguous. The V end was cut by 1 base, the J end by 5 bases, with 3 bases between. This CDR3 is built from 12 residues. Germline V gene data show CDR1 as SGHDN and CDR2 as FVKESK. For the CDR3, the DNA is TGTGCCAGCAGCCAAGGTTATCAGCCCCAGCATTTT. Its translation is CASSQGYQPQHF.

The gene calls are TRBV11-3 and TRBJ1-1, with D unresolved. This CDR3 has 18 amino acids. The V end lost 3 bases, the J end lost 5 bases, and 25 bases lay between the germline ends. Germline values: CDR1 SGHNT, CDR2 YENEEA. This CDR3 reads CASSFLGPPNRAGTEAFF. The DNA of the CDR3 is TGTGCCAGCAGCTTCCTTGGTCCTCCGAACAGAGCTGGGACTGAAGCTTTCTTT.

This clone was seen a single time. This chain joins TRBV24-1 and TRBJ2-7, with 12 positions matching TRBD2. This CDR3 region has 20 residues. Germline V gene sequence: CDR1 KGHDR, CDR2 SFDVKD. J gave up 0 bases and V 8 bases, and 19 bases lay outside the gene matches. The CDR3 DNA follows: TGTGCCACCATCTTTGGTAGGTCTAGCGGGGGGGCCTCGGACTCCTACGAGCAGTACGTC. As protein: CATIFGRSSGGASDSYEQYV.

This clone has more than one count but fewer than ten. The rearrangement uses TRBV18 and TRBJ1-4; D ambiguous. The CDR3 consists of 16 residues. Germline CDR1 KGHSH, CDR2 LQKENI. V was trimmed by 6 bases and J by 4 bases, leaving 18 bases between them. The CDR3 DNA sequence: TGTGCCAGCTCCCCGGCAAGGCACATCCGTAATGAAAAACTGTTTTTT. This codes for CASSPARHIRNEKLFF. Full variable domain (rest looked up from reference TRBV18 and TRBJ1-4): NAGVMQNPRHLVRRRGQEARLRCSPMKGHSHVYWYRQLPEEGLKFMVYLQKENIIDESGMPKERFSAEFPKEGPSILRIQQVVRGDSAAYFCASSPARHIRNEKLFFGSGTQLSVL.

A single count supports this clone. The V and J genes are TRBV10-2 and TRBJ2-5, with unresolved D. This CDR3 is built from 13 residues. Germline V gives CDR1 WSHSY, CDR2 SAAADI. Trimming cost V 5 bases and J 4 bases, with 11 bases left between them. The CDR3 loop reads CASSLPPLETQYF. The CDR3 DNA is TGCGCCAGCAGTTTACCTCCGCTAGAGACCCAGTACTTC.

The V call is TRBV15, the J call TRBJ1-3; maybe TRBD1 (5 bases). This CDR3 comprises 15 residues. Germline V gives CDR1 LNHNV, CDR2 YYDKDF (reference sequence). V lost 3 bases and J lost 2, with 11 bases in between. The CDR3 sequence is CATSSPPGAGNTIYF. CDR3 DNA: TGTGCCACCAGCAGCCCTCCGGGGGCTGGAAACACCATATATTTT.

The chain employs TRBV5-1 and TRBJ2-1; 8 nucleotides match TRBD2. With V trimmed by 6 bases and J by 9 bases, 11 bases remained unmatched. The germline V gene encodes CDR1 SGHRS and CDR2 YFSETQ. The CDR3 is 14 amino acids. CDR3 DNA sequence: TGCGCCAGCAAAACCCCGGGAGGGCGAGGTGAGCAGTTCTTC. This encodes CASKTPGGRGEQFF. The full variable domain, rest sourced from reference TRBV5-1 and TRBJ2-1, is KAGVTQTPRYLIKTRGQQVTLSCSPISGHRSVSWYQQTPGQGLQFLFEYFSETQRNKGNFPGRFSGRQFSNSRSEMNVSTLELGDSALYLCASKTPGGRGEQFFGPGTRLTVL.

The chain carries TRBV6-5 and TRBJ2-5, with D perhaps matching TRBD2 (6 bases). This CDR3 comprises 14 residues. Between the trimmed V and J ends, which lost 6 bases and 1 base, there was a span of 12 bases. Germline assignment: CDR1 MNHEY and CDR2 SVGAGI. CDR3 DNA sequence: TGTGCCAGCAGGCGGGGCCAGGTCCAAGAGACCCAGTACTTC. It yields the protein CASRRGQVQETQYF.

This chain links TRBV4-3 with TRBJ2-7; 8 nucleotides agree with TRBD1. J was trimmed by 3 bases and V by 3 bases; bases with no gene match: 4. CDR1 is LGHNA, CDR2 YSLEER, per germline. The CDR3 consists of 14 residues. The CDR3, as DNA: TGCGCCAGCAGCCAGGACGGGACAGGCTACGAGCAGTACTTC. It yields the protein CASSQDGTGYEQYF.

This clone was seen a few times. This chain joins TRBV6-5 and TRBJ2-7; a weak D match, TRBD2 (6 bases). V lost 2 bases to trimming and J lost 4 bases, with 9 bases between them. CDR1 and CDR2 from the germline V gene are MNHEY and SVGAGI. The CDR3 runs to 13 residues. CDR3 nucleotides: TGTGCCAGCAGTTACGAACGGGGGTACGAGCAGTACTTC. Translated, it gives CASSYERGYEQYF.

This rearrangement joins TRBV6-2 or TRBV6-3 to TRBJ2-3; tentative D call: TRBD1 (6 bases). The CDR3 contains 16 residues. Deletions cut 3 bases from V and 6 bases from J, with 19 bases between. Germline CDR1 and CDR2: MNHEY and SVGEGT. CDR3 loop: CASSYMWGRTQDTQYF. In nucleotides, the CDR3 is TGTGCCAGCAGTTATATGTGGGGGCGAACTCAGGATACGCAGTATTTT.

The chain has TRBV21-1 and TRBJ2-7; the table's D call, TRBD1, has no DNA check behind it. TRBV21-1 is classified as a pseudogene. CDR3 length equals 12 residues. CDR3 in amino acids: CASSKTGDRQYV. The CDR3, as DNA: TGTGCCAGCAGCAAAACAGGAGACCGGCAGTACGTC.

Here the CDR3 DNA reads TGCGCCAGCAGCTTGGCAGGGATCGAGCAGTACTTC. This codes for CASSLAGIEQYF. The chain joins TRBV5-1 to TRBJ2-7, with a weak D call TRBD1 (5 bases). The ends were cut back, 0 bases at V and 6 bases at J, with 7 bases in the middle. The germline CDR1 and CDR2 sequences are SGHRS and YFSETQ. The CDR3 contains 12 residues.

The rearrangement joins TRBV19 to TRBJ1-2; D is perhaps TRBD1 (5 bases). Germline values: CDR1 LNHDA, CDR2 SQIVND (reference sequence). V was clipped by 1 base and J by 0 bases, with 9 bases between them. This CDR3 spans 15 amino acids. The CDR3 is CASSIGWGTNYGYTF. DNA of the CDR3: TGTGCCAGTAGTATAGGATGGGGGACTAACTATGGCTACACCTTC.

J is TRBJ1-6 and V is TRBV4-3, with no clear D. CDR3 length equals 15 residues. The V gene lost 0 bases and the J gene lost 5 bases, with 8 bases spanning the gap. Germline CDR1 is LGHNA and CDR2 is YSLEER. The CDR3 nucleotides read TGCGCCAGCAGCCAAGATAGGCACAATAATTCACCCCTCCACTTT. Protein sequence: CASSQDRHNNSPLHF.

The CDR3 sequence is CASSLRTSTDTQYF. CDR3 nucleotides: TGTGCCAGCAGCCTCCGGACTAGCACAGATACGCAGTATTTT. This chain joins TRBV11-2 and TRBJ2-3; possibly TRBD2 for D (5 bases). Germline V gives CDR1 SGHAT, CDR2 FQNNGV. CDR3 length equals 14 residues. V was shortened by 5 bases and J by 0 bases, with 9 bases between the two germline ends.